This is a list of T cell receptor beta chains from one sample in a study of T cell changes during pregnancy in multiple sclerosis. Sequencing was performed with immunoSEQ multiplex PCR; in TCRdb, only in-frame clones are kept and a portion is missing. The sample consists of tens of thousands of clones, more than 85% of them appearing once. This sample comprised peripheral blood, obtained in the third trimester of pregnancy. Receptor source: a female donor with multiple sclerosis, enrolled in a pregnancy study. Each CDR3 is given with its conserved first and last residue. Fields, in order: clone size, V gene, D gene, J gene, CDR3 protein, CDR3 DNA. D genes are given only for firm matches. Only some rows state a clone size, as once, few, many or a class for expanded clones.

once	TRBV4-1	-	TRBJ1-1	CASSQDRRGRPEAFF	TGCGCCAGCAGCCAAGATCGGAGGGGTAGGCCTGAAGCTTTCTTT
-	TRBV27	TRBD1	TRBJ1-2	CASGPLRDRPVLGYTF	TGTGCCAGCGGTCCCCTCAGGGACAGGCCTGTTCTGGGCTACACCTTC
-	TRBV6-5	-	TRBJ1-2	CASRTAVVYTF	TGTGCCAGCAGAACCGCGGTTGTCTACACCTTC
few	TRBV27	TRBD1	TRBJ2-7	CASSPYRGRLDEQYF	TGTGCCAGCAGCCCGTACAGGGGGCGTCTGGACGAGCAGTACTTC
-	TRBV7-2	TRBD2	TRBJ2-1	CASSFGLALNPLNEQFF	TGTGCCAGCAGCTTCGGACTAGCGCTAAATCCCCTCAATGAGCAGTTCTTC
-	TRBV2	TRBD1	TRBJ1-2	CASRLQGKFDYGYTF	TGTGCCAGCCGACTACAGGGGAAGTTTGACTATGGCTACACCTTC
-	TRBV25-1	-	TRBJ2-5	CASSEMRVGETQYF	TGTGCCAGCAGTGAAATGAGGGTGGGAGAGACCCAGTACTTC
-	TRBV2	-	TRBJ2-1	CASSGDTSSYNEQFF	TGTGCCAGCAGTGGGGACACTAGCTCCTACAATGAGCAGTTCTTC
-	TRBV19	-	TRBJ2-1	CASSLASPYNEQFF	TGTGCCAGTAGTCTAGCGAGCCCTTACAATGAGCAGTTCTTC
-	TRBV19	TRBD2	TRBJ2-7	CASSIPLGGGFGEQYF	TGTGCCAGTAGTATACCCCTAGGCGGGGGTTTCGGCGAGCAGTACTTC
-	TRBV7-2	-	TRBJ2-3	CASQMQVQNTDTQYF	TGTGCCAGCCAAATGCAGGTCCAGAACACAGATACGCAGTATTTT
once	TRBV7-9	-	TRBJ1-5	CASSFSGFNQPQHF	TGTGCCAGCAGCTTTTCGGGTTTCAATCAGCCCCAGCATTTT
-	TRBV9	TRBD2	TRBJ2-1	CASSVWEGREQFF	TGTGCCAGCAGCGTATGGGAGGGGAGGGAGCAGTTCTTC
-	TRBV9	-	TRBJ2-5	CASSVEPEDVTQYF	TGTGCCAGCAGCGTAGAACCGGAGGACGTGACCCAGTACTTC
-	TRBV18	-	TRBJ2-5	CASSPNSRETQYF	TGTGCCAGCTCACCTAATAGTAGAGAGACCCAGTACTTC
-	TRBV4-3	TRBD1	TRBJ2-1	CASSQDGQGDDEQFF	TGCGCCAGCAGCCAAGACGGACAGGGAGATGATGAGCAGTTCTTC
-	TRBV5-6	TRBD1	TRBJ2-5	CASSLDTGGRETQYF	TGTGCCAGCAGCTTGGATACAGGGGGTAGGGAGACCCAGTACTTC
once	TRBV10-2	-	TRBJ1-2	CASSESATGTYGYTF	TGCGCCAGCAGTGAGTCGGCGACAGGAACCTATGGCTACACCTTC
-	TRBV7-6	TRBD2	TRBJ2-1	CASSPFFEREWNEQFF	TGTGCCAGCAGCCCGTTTTTTGAGCGGGAGTGGAATGAGCAGTTCTTC
-	TRBV7-3	TRBD2	TRBJ2-1	CASSLAGGREQFF	TGTGCCAGCAGCTTAGCCGGCGGGAGGGAGCAGTTCTTC
-	TRBV7-2	-	TRBJ2-6	CASSPLAGANVLTF	TGTGCCAGCAGCCCCTTGGCCGGGGCCAACGTCCTGACTTTC
-	TRBV5-4	TRBD2	TRBJ2-3	CASSPPGASGGTDTQYF	TGTGCCAGCAGCCCGCCGGGGGCTAGCGGGGGCACAGATACGCAGTATTTT
-	TRBV23-1	TRBD1	TRBJ1-3	CASSQSGQGDSGNTIYF	TGCGCCAGCAGTCAATCGGGGCAGGGGGACTCTGGAAACACCATATATTTT
-	TRBV29-1	TRBD1	TRBJ1-2	CSVQGALTPFNYGYTF	TGCAGCGTCCAGGGGGCCCTTACTCCATTTAACTATGGCTACACCTTC
-	TRBV19	TRBD1	TRBJ2-3	CASSIAQGATDTQYF	TGTGCCAGTAGTATTGCACAGGGGGCCACAGATACGCAGTATTTT
-	TRBV4-3	TRBD1	TRBJ2-1	CASSQDLKGARKNEQFF	TGCGCCAGCAGCCAAGATCTGAAGGGGGCGAGGAAGAATGAGCAGTTCTTC
-	TRBV19	TRBD1	TRBJ2-7	CASSTPSETGFYEQYF	TGTGCCAGTAGTACCCCAAGTGAGACAGGGTTCTACGAGCAGTACTTC
-	TRBV9	TRBD2	TRBJ2-1	CASSEQPGLAGGNEQFF	TGTGCCAGCAGCGAACAACCGGGACTAGCGGGAGGCAATGAGCAGTTCTTC
-	TRBV5-6	-	TRBJ2-1	CASNDESGFSYNEQFF	TGTGCCAGCAACGATGAAAGCGGGTTCTCCTACAATGAGCAGTTCTTC
-	TRBV2	-	TRBJ1-2	CASGQQVYGYTF	TGTGCCAGCGGCCAACAGGTATATGGCTACACCTTC
-	TRBV13	TRBD2	TRBJ2-7	CASSSSGATYEQYF	TGTGCCAGCAGCTCGAGCGGGGCAACCTACGAGCAGTACTTC
-	TRBV6-1	-	TRBJ2-7	CASSEIRGGPYEQYF	TGTGCCAGCAGTGAAATTAGGGGGGGGCCCTACGAGCAGTACTTC
-	TRBV27	-	TRBJ1-2	CASSPLRDNYGYTF	TGTGCCAGCAGCCCTCTGCGGGATAACTATGGCTACACCTTC
-	TRBV7-6	-	TRBJ1-5	CASSYQSDQPQHF	TGTGCCAGCAGCTACCAAAGCGATCAGCCCCAGCATTTT
once	TRBV29-1	-	TRBJ2-1	CSAGERSSSYNEQFF	TGCAGCGCCGGAGAACGGAGTAGCTCCTACAATGAGCAGTTCTTC
-	TRBV19	TRBD2	TRBJ2-1	CASTEGLLSGRGHNEQFF	TGTGCCAGTACCGAAGGCCTACTTAGCGGGAGGGGCCACAATGAGCAGTTCTTC
-	TRBV7-9	TRBD2	TRBJ2-7	CASSPKLAGGFFYEQYF	TGTGCCAGCAGCCCTAAGCTAGCGGGAGGCTTCTTCTACGAGCAGTACTTC
-	TRBV20-1	-	TRBJ1-2	CSAVGGYGYTF	TGCAGTGCTGTGGGGGGTTATGGCTACACCTTC
-	TRBV7-2	TRBD2	TRBJ2-3	CASSFGRATDTQYF	TGTGCCAGCAGCTTCGGGAGGGCCACAGATACGCAGTATTTT
-	TRBV5-6	-	TRBJ1-1	CASSSLKLNTEAFF	TGTGCCAGCAGTTCCTTAAAGCTGAACACTGAAGCTTTCTTT
-	TRBV29-1	-	TRBJ2-7	CSVIDSEPSYEQYF	TGCAGCGTTATAGACAGCGAGCCCTCCTACGAGCAGTACTTC
-	TRBV2	-	TRBJ2-5	CASMDIQETQYF	TGTGCCAGCATGGACATTCAAGAGACCCAGTACTTC
-	TRBV29-1	-	TRBJ2-2	CSVVRGDSNTGELFF	TGCAGCGTTGTCAGGGGGGATTCGAACACCGGGGAGCTGTTTTTT
-	TRBV27	-	TRBJ2-2	CASSLAWDITNTGELFF	TGTGCCAGCAGTTTAGCTTGGGACATTACGAACACCGGGGAGCTGTTTTTT
-	TRBV19	-	TRBJ2-7	CASRQQGSSYEQYF	TGTGCCAGTAGACAACAGGGATCTTCTTACGAGCAGTACTTC
-	TRBV19	-	TRBJ1-2	CASSGYGYTF	TGTGCCAGTAGCGGTTATGGCTACACCTTC
-	TRBV11-1	TRBD2	TRBJ2-1	CASSLGLSGGYNEQFF	TGTGCCAGCAGCTTAGGTCTTAGCGGGGGTTACAATGAGCAGTTCTTC
-	TRBV5-8	-	TRBJ1-2	CASSFLQGRTDGYTF	TGTGCCAGCAGCTTTCTCCAGGGGCGTACAGATGGCTACACCTTC
-	TRBV28	-	TRBJ1-2	CASSSHKNYGYTF	TGTGCCAGCAGTTCCCACAAAAACTATGGCTACACCTTC
-	TRBV4-1	-	TRBJ1-2	CASSVDRTGYGYTF	TGCGCCAGCAGTGTCGACAGGACCGGCTATGGCTACACCTTC
-	TRBV7-2	-	TRBJ1-1	CASSLTVNTEAFF	TGTGCCAGCAGCTTGACAGTTAACACTGAAGCTTTCTTT
-	TRBV29-1	TRBD1	TRBJ2-2	CSVRTGGLTGELFF	TGCAGCGTCCGGACAGGGGGCCTCACCGGGGAGCTGTTTTTT
-	TRBV5-3	-	TRBJ1-2	CARSSRRDYGYTF	TGTGCCAGAAGCTCTCGTCGGGACTATGGCTACACCTTC
-	TRBV11-3	TRBD1	TRBJ2-4	CASSLGQGGKNIQYF	TGTGCCAGCAGCTTAGGACAGGGTGGCAAAAACATTCAGTACTTC
-	TRBV5-6	TRBD2	TRBJ2-1	CASVMGLAGGLSSYNEQFF	TGTGCCAGCGTAATGGGACTAGCGGGAGGCTTGAGCTCCTACAATGAGCAGTTCTTC